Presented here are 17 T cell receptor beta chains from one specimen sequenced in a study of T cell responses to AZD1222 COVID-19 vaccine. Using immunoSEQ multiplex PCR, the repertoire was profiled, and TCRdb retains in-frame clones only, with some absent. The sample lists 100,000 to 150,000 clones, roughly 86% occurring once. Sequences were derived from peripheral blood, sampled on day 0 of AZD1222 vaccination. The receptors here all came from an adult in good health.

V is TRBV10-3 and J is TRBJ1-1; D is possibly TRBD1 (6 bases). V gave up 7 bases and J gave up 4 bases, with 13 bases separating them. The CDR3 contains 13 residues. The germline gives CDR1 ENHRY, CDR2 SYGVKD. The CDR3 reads CAIMNRAGTEAFF. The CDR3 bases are TGTGCCATCATGAACAGGGCTGGCACTGAAGCTTTCTTT.

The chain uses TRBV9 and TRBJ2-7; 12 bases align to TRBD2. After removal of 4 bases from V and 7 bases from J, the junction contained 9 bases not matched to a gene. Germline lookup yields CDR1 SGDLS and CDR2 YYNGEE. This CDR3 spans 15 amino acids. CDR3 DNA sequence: TGTGCCAGCAGCCCCCGACTAGCGGGAGAAGGGGAGCAGTACTTC. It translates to CASSPRLAGEGEQYF.

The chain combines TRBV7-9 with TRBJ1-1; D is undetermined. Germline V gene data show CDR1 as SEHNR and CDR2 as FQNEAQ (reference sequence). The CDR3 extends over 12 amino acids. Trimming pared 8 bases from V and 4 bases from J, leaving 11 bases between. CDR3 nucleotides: TGTGCCAGCTTATTTGAGGGCACTGAAGCTTTCTTT. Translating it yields CASLFEGTEAFF.

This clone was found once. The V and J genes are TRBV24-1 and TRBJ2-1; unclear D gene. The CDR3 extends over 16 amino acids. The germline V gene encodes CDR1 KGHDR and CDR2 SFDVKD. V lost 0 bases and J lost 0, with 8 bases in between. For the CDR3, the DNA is TGTGCCACCAGTGATTTGTGGGCTGACTCCTACAATGAGCAGTTCTTC. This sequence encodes CATSDLWADSYNEQFF.

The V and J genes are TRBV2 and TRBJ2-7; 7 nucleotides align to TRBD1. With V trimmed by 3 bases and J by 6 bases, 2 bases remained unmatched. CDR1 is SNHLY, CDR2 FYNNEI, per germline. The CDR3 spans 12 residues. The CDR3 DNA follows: TGTGCCAGCAGTGAGACAGGGTCCGAGCAGTACTTC. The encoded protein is CASSETGSEQYF.

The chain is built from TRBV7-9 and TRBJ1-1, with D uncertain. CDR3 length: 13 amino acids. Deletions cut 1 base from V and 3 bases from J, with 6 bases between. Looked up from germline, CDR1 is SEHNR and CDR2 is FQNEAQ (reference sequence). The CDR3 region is CASSLGGHTEAFF. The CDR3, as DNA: TGTGCCAGCAGCTTAGGAGGGCACACTGAAGCTTTCTTT.

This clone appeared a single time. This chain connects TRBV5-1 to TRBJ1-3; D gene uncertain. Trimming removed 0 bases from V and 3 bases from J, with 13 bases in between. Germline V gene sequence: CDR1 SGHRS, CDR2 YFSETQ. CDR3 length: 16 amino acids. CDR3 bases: TGCGCCAGCAGCTTGGCCGGCCCGACTGGTGGAAACACCATATATTTT. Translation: CASSLAGPTGGNTIYF.

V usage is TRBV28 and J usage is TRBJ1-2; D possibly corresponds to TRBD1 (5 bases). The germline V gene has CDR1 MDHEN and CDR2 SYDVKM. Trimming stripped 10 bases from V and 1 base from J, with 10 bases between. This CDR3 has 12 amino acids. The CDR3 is CATGHLNYGYTF. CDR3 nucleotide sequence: TGTGCCACCGGACACCTTAACTATGGCTACACCTTC.

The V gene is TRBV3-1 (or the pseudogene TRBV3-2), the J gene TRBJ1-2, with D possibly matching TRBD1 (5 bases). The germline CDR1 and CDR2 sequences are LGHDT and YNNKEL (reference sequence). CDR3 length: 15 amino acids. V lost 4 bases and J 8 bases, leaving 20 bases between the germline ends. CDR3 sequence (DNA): TGTGCCAGCAGCCTACTCTCCGCAAGGGGACTGGGCTACACCTTC. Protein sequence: CASSLLSARGLGYTF.

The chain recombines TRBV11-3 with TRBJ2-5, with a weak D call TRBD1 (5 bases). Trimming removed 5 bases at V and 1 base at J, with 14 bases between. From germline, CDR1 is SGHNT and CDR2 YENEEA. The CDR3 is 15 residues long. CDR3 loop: CASSPGARPQETQYF. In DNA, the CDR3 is TGTGCCAGCAGCCCTGGGGCCAGGCCCCAAGAGACCCAGTACTTC.

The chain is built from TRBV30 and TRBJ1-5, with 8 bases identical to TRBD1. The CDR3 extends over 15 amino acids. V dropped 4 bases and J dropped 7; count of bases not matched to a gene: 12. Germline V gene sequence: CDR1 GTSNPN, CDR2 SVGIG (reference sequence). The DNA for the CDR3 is TGTGCCTGGAACCCGGGACAGGCTCTGGGGCAGCCCCAGCATTTT. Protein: CAWNPGQALGQPQHF. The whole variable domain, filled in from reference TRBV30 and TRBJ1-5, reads SQTIHQWPATLVQPVGSPLSLECTVEGTSNPNLYWYRQAAGRGLQLLFYSVGIGQISSEVPQNLSASRPQDRQFILSSKKLLLSDSGFYLCAWNPGQALGQPQHFGDGTRLSIL.

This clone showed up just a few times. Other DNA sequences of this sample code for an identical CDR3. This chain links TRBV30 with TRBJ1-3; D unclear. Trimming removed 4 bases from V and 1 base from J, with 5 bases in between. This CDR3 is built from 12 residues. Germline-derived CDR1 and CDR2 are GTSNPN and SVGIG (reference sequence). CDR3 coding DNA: TGTGCCTGGAAGCGGTCTGGAAACACCATATATTTT. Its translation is CAWKRSGNTIYF.

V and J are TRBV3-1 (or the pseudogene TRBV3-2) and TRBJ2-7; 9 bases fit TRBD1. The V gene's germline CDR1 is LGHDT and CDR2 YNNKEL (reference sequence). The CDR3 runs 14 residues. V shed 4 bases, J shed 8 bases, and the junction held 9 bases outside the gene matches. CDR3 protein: CASSRDRATLKQYF. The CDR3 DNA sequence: TGTGCCAGCAGCCGGGACAGGGCAACTCTGAAGCAGTACTTC.

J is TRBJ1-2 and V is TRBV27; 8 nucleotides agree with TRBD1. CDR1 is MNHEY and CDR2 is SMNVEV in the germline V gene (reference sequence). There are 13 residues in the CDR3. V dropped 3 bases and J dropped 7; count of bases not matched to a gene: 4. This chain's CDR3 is CASSFPGGGGYTF. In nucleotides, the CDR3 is TGTGCCAGCAGTTTTCCAGGGGGCGGTGGCTACACCTTC.

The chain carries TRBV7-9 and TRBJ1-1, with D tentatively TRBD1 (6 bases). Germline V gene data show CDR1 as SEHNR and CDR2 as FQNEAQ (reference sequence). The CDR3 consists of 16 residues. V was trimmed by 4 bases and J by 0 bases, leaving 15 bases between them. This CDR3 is CASSYPKTGVNTEAFF. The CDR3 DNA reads TGTGCCAGCAGCTACCCGAAGACAGGCGTGAACACTGAAGCTTTCTTT. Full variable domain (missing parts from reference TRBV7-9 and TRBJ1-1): DTGVSQNPRHKITKRGQNVTFRCDPISEHNRLYWYRQTLGQGPEFLTYFQNEAQLEKSRLLSDRFSAERPKGSFSTLEIQRTEQGDSAMYLCASSYPKTGVNTEAFFGQGTRLTVV.

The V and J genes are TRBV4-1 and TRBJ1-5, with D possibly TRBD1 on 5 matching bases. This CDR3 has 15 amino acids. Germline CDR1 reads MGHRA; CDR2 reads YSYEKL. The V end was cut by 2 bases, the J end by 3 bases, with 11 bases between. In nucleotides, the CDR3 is TGCGCCAGCAGCCAATATGACGGGACCAATCAGCCCCAGCATTTT. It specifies CASSQYDGTNQPQHF.

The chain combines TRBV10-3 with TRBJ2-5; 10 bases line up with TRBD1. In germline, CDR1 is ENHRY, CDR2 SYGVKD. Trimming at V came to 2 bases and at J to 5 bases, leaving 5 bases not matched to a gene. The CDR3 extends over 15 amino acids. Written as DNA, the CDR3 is TGTGCCATCAGTGAGAGACAGGGGGCTGGGGAGACCCAGTACTTC. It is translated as CAISERQGAGETQYF.